One and the same sample provided the 7 T cell receptor beta chains below, sequenced in a study of T cells expressing NK-cell markers. TCRdb reanalyzed the 5' RACE reads and collapses them to one entry per CDR3 protein, without DNA. This sample's clone table lists about 410,000 distinct CDR3 sequences. Sequencing was carried out using blood T cells: a sorted CD56 or NKG2C T cell subset, CD4+ or CD8+ T cells, or bulk PBMC T cells (not recorded which). Receptors were obtained from a woman aged 45-65 years in good health.

V is TRBV29-1 and J is TRBJ2-2; TCRdb lists TRBD2, though no DNA is available to test this call. This CDR3 contains 13 residues. CDR1 and CDR2 from the germline V gene are SQVTM and ANQGSEA. The CDR3 reads CSVDTGRGGELFF.

The chain joins TRBV10-3 to TRBJ1-1. Germline loops: CDR1 ENHRY, CDR2 SYGVKD. CDR3 size: 12 residues. Here the CDR3 reads CAIGPEESEAFF.

The V gene is TRBV4-1, the J gene TRBJ2-1; TCRdb's D call of TRBD2 is untestable without DNA. This CDR3 spans 13 amino acids. CDR1 and CDR2 (germline): MGHRA, YSYEKL. The CDR3 sequence: CASSHRLAGEQFF.

The V and J genes are TRBV4-1 and TRBJ2-1. Per germline, CDR1 MGHRA and CDR2 YSYEKL. This CDR3 has 13 amino acids. The CDR3 sequence is CASSQDLWDEQFF.

The chain has TRBV29-1 and TRBJ2-2. Looked up from germline, CDR1 is SQVTM and CDR2 is ANQGSEA. This CDR3 region has 14 residues. This chain's CDR3 is CSVGLLQNTGELFF.

The chain has TRBV20-1 and TRBJ2-7; without DNA, the TCRdb call of TRBD2 cannot be checked. CDR3 length equals 20 residues. Germline CDR1 reads DFQATT; CDR2 reads SNEGSKA (reference sequence). This CDR3 is CSARDSTGTSGSLGFYEQYF.

V usage is TRBV6-1 and J usage is TRBJ1-3; TCRdb reports TRBD1, a call that lacks DNA to check it against. The CDR3 has 16 amino acids. Per the germline V gene, CDR1 is MNHNS and CDR2 is SASEGT. This chain's CDR3 is CASSPRTGGAGNTIYF.